What follows are 18 T cell receptor beta chains derived from one specimen sequenced in a study of T cell responses to AZD1222 COVID-19 vaccine. Measured with immunoSEQ multiplex PCR; TCRdb has only the in-frame clones, and not every one. The sample includes about 110,000 clones, 65% to 85% of them seen just once. Specimen: peripheral blood, collected on day 0 of AZD1222 vaccination. The receptors here all came from an adult in good health.

The chain employs TRBV28 and TRBJ1-2; D possibly corresponds to TRBD1 (6 bases). The germline V gene encodes CDR1 MDHEN and CDR2 SYDVKM. The ends were cut back, 6 bases at V and 5 bases at J, with 19 bases in the middle. CDR3 length: 15 amino acids. Here the CDR3 DNA reads TGTGCCAGCAGGGGCGGGACGGCCCAGGGGTATGGCTACACCTTC. Amino acids: CASRGGTAQGYGYTF.

This clone was counted a single time. The V call is TRBV5-6, the J call TRBJ2-7; D not certain. Germline loops: CDR1 SGHDT, CDR2 YYEEEE. Deletions cut 2 bases from V and 0 bases from J, with 6 bases between. The CDR3 extends over 13 amino acids. CDR3 coding DNA: TGTGCCAGCAGCTTTCAAGTCTCCTACGAGCAGTACTTC. This sequence encodes CASSFQVSYEQYF.

The genes are TRBV28 and TRBJ1-1; 7 bases agree with TRBD1. There are 15 residues in the CDR3. With 4 bases clipped from V and 2 bases from J, the junction kept 7 bases outside the gene matches. Germline assignment: CDR1 MDHEN and CDR2 SYDVKM. The DNA of the CDR3 is TGTGCCAGCAGTTCCCCAGGGGGTGGAAACACTGAAGCTTTCTTT. Residues: CASSSPGGGNTEAFF.

V is TRBV7-2 and J is TRBJ1-5, with a possible D match to TRBD1 (6 bases). The V end lost 2 bases, the J end lost 3 bases, and 8 bases lay between the germline ends. Germline CDR1 is SGHTA and CDR2 is FQGNSA. This CDR3 is 14 amino acids long. CDR3 nucleotide sequence: TGTGCCAGCAGCTTAAGGACAGACAATCAGCCCCAGCATTTT. The encoded protein is CASSLRTDNQPQHF.

The CDR3 here is CASSLRGPTNEKLFF. The CDR3 DNA is TGTGCCAGCAGCTTACGGGGACCAACTAATGAAAAACTGTTTTTT. This chain links TRBV7-2 with TRBJ1-4; D is possibly TRBD1 (5 bases). This CDR3 contains 15 residues. CDR1 and CDR2 (germline): SGHTA, FQGNSA. V lost 2 bases, J lost 0 bases, and 7 bases lay in between.

The V gene is TRBV24-1, the J gene TRBJ1-2; 8 positions match TRBD1. CDR3 length: 16 residues. The germline V gene encodes CDR1 KGHDR and CDR2 SFDVKD. The V gene end was trimmed by 5 bases and the J gene end by 2 bases; junction bases not matched to a gene: 9. CDR3 in amino acids: CATSGTGTGENYGYTF. CDR3 nucleotides: TGTGCCACCAGTGGTACCGGGACAGGCGAAAACTATGGCTACACCTTC.

The J gene is TRBJ2-3, the V gene TRBV7-2, with 7 bases fitting TRBD2. The CDR3 is 16 residues long. The V and J ends lost 6 bases and 6 bases, in that order; junction bases with no gene match: 15. Germline V gene lookup returns CDR1 SGHTA and CDR2 FQGNSA. In DNA, the CDR3 is TGTGCCAGCAGTAGGGTAGCGGGTGGTAGTGCGGATACGCAGTATTTT. It yields the protein CASSRVAGGSADTQYF.

The chain links TRBV28 to TRBJ1-4, with TRBD1 matching 10 bases. V dropped 4 bases and J dropped 5; count of bases not matched to a gene: 1. This CDR3 region has 14 residues. Germline V gene sequence: CDR1 MDHEN, CDR2 SYDVKM. The CDR3 region is CASSSGQGNEKLFF. In nucleotides, the CDR3 is TGTGCCAGCAGTTCGGGACAGGGGAATGAAAAACTGTTTTTT.

V is TRBV3-1 (or the pseudogene TRBV3-2) and J is TRBJ2-5, with 7 positions matching TRBD1. Germline V gene sequence: CDR1 LGHDT, CDR2 YNNKEL (reference sequence). This CDR3 region has 20 residues. V lost 0 bases, J lost 2 bases, and 18 bases stayed unmatched. The chain's CDR3 is CASSQEDPRQGPIKQETQYF. The CDR3 region has the DNA TGTGCCAGCAGCCAAGAAGATCCCCGACAGGGCCCGATTAAACAAGAGACCCAGTACTTC.

This clone was seen many times. The chain recombines TRBV19 with TRBJ2-5; TRBD2 aligns across 7 bases. This CDR3 comprises 13 residues. The junction had 8 bases not matched to a gene; V was cut back by 3 bases and J by 10 bases. CDR1 LNHDA and CDR2 SQIVND come from the germline V gene (reference sequence). The CDR3 coding sequence is TGTGCCAGTAGTATTAGGTCGGCTAGCGGCCAGTACTTC. Protein: CASSIRSASGQYF.

This clone showed up just once. The chain joins TRBV6-5 to TRBJ2-3; a possible D gene is TRBD1 (5 bases). Germline loops: CDR1 MNHEY, CDR2 SVGAGI. CDR3 length: 15 residues. The V and J ends lost 0 bases and 4 bases respectively, with 11 bases between them. CDR3 sequence (DNA): TGTGCCAGCAGTTACTCGGTAGGGGTGGCAGATACGCAGTATTTT. As protein: CASSYSVGVADTQYF.

V usage is TRBV9 and J usage is TRBJ2-5; possibly TRBD2 for D (7 bases). V was cut by 3 bases and J by 7 bases, with 19 bases left in between. From germline, CDR1 is SGDLS and CDR2 YYNGEE. The CDR3 sequence is 15 residues long. CDR3 DNA: TGTGCCAGCAGCGCGGAAAGGGGGGGAATCGGGACCCAGTACTTC. As protein: CASSAERGGIGTQYF.

The CDR3 sequence is CASSSRGPLTEAFF. CDR3 DNA sequence: TGTGCCAGCAGTAGCCGGGGGCCCTTGACTGAAGCTTTCTTT. J is TRBJ1-1 and V is TRBV25-1; TRBD1 might be the D (6 bases). The CDR3 contains 14 residues. Germline assignment: CDR1 MGHDK and CDR2 SYGVNS. Trimming took 5 bases from V and 5 from J, leaving 15 bases between them. The full variable domain, in which reference TRBV25-1 and TRBJ1-1 provide the parts outside the CDR3, is EADIYQTPRYLVIGTGKKITLECSQTMGHDKMYWYQQDPGMELHLIHYSYGVNSTEKGDLSSESTVSRIRTEHFPLTLESARPSHTSQYLCASSSRGPLTEAFFGQGTRLTVV.

The chain is built from TRBV27 and TRBJ2-1, with D perhaps TRBD2 (7 bases). The CDR3 length is 14 residues. Per the germline V gene, CDR1 is MNHEY and CDR2 is SMNVEV (reference sequence). Trimming cost V 4 bases and J 10 bases, with 17 bases left between them. The CDR3 DNA follows: TGTGCCAGCAGTTATGGGGGGGCCAGACGGGAGCAGTTCTTC. Translation: CASSYGGARREQFF.

The rearrangement links TRBV29-1 to TRBJ1-2; D perhaps matches TRBD1 (5 bases). The germline V gene has CDR1 SQVTM and CDR2 ANQGSEA. V gave up 7 bases and J gave up 3 bases, with 12 bases separating them. The CDR3 is made up of 12 amino acids. For the CDR3, the DNA is TGCAGCGCTGGGACCGGGGACTATGGCTACACCTTC. It is translated as CSAGTGDYGYTF. Filled out from reference TRBV29-1 and TRBJ1-2, the complete variable domain reads SAVISQKPSRDICQRGTSLTIQCQVDSQVTMMFWYRQQPGQSLTLIATANQGSEATYESGFVIDKFPISRPNLTFSTLTVSNMSPEDSSIYLCSAGTGDYGYTFGSGTRLTVV.

This clone was counted a few times. The chain combines TRBV2 with TRBJ2-7, with D maybe TRBD2 (5 bases). The CDR3 has 13 residues. The V gene's germline CDR1 is SNHLY and CDR2 FYNNEI. Trimming removed 5 bases at V and 3 bases at J, with 11 bases between. As DNA, the CDR3 is TGTGCCAGCAGTCCTGGACTGGACTACGAGCAGTACTTC. Encoded protein: CASSPGLDYEQYF.

This clone was picked up a small number of times. J is TRBJ1-4 and V is TRBV6-2 or TRBV6-3; tentative D call: TRBD1 (5 bases). CDR1 and CDR2 from the germline V gene are MNHEY and SVGEGT. V was clipped by 0 bases and J by 6 bases, with 5 bases between them. The CDR3 runs 13 residues. The CDR3, as DNA: TGTGCCAGCAGTTACTCGGGACATGAAAAACTGTTTTTT. Amino acid sequence: CASSYSGHEKLFF.

J is TRBJ2-1 and V is TRBV15; tentatively, D is TRBD1 or TRBD2 (5 bases each). Per germline, CDR1 LNHNV and CDR2 YYDKDF (reference sequence). The CDR3 length is 12 residues. Trimming stripped 5 bases from V and 10 bases from J, with 12 bases between. This CDR3 is CATSPTREEQFF. Here the CDR3 DNA reads TGTGCCACCAGCCCCACCAGGGAGGAGCAGTTCTTC.